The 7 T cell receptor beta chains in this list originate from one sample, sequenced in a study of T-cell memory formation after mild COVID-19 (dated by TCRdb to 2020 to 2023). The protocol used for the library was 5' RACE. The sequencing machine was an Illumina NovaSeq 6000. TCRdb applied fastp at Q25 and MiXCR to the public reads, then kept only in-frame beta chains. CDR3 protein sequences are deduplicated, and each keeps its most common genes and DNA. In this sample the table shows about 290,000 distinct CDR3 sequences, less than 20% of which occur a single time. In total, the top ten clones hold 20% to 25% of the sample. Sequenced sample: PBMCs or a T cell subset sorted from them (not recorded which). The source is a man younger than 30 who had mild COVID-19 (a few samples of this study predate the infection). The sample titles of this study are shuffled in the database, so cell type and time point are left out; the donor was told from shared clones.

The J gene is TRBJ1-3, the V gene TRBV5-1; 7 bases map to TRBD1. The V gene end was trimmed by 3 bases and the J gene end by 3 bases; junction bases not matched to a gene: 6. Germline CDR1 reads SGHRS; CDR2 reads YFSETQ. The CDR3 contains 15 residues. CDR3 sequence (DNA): TGCGCCAGCAGCTCCTCCGGGACAGTTGGAAACACCATATATTTT. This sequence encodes CASSSSGTVGNTIYF.

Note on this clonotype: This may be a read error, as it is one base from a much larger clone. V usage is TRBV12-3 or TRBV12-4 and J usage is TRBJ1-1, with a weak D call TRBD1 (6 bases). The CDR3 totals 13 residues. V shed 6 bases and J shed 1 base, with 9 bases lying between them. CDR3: CASSRQANTEAFF. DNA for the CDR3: TGTGCCAGCAGCCGACAGGCGAACACTGAAGCTTTCTTT.

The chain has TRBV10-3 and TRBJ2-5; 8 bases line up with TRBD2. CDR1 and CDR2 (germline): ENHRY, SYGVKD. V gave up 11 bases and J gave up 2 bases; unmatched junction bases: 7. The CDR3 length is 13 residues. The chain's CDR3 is CASRLANQETQYF. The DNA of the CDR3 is TGTGCCTCTCGACTAGCGAATCAAGAGACCCAGTACTTC.

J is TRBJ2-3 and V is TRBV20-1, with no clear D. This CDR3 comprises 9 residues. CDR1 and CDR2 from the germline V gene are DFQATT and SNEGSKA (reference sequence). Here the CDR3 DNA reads TGCAGGGACGGGGATACGCAGTATTTT. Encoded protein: CRDGDTQYF.

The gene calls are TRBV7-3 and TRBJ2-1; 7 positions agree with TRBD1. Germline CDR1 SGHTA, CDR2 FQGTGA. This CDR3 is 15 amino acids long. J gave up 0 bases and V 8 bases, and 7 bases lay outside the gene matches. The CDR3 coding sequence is TGTGCCAGCCGAACGACAGGGAGCTCCTACAATGAGCAGTTCTTC. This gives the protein CASRTTGSSYNEQFF.

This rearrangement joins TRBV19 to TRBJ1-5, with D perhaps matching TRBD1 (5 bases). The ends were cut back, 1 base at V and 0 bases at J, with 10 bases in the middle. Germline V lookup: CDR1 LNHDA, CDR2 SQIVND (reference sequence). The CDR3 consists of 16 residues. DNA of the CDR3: TGTGCCAGTAGTATAGGGGCAGGGCCTAGCAATCAGCCCCAGCATTTT. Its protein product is CASSIGAGPSNQPQHF.

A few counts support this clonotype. The CDR3 protein is CASSLLGQKNEKLFF. CDR3 bases: TGTGCCAGCAGCCTCCTGGGACAGAAAAATGAAAAACTGTTTTTT. The V and J genes are TRBV16 and TRBJ1-4, with TRBD1 identical over 7 bases. J lost 5 bases, V lost 4 bases, and 7 bases had no gene match. The germline gives CDR1 KGHSY, CDR2 FQNENV. The length of the CDR3 is 15 residues.